The 5 T cell receptor beta chains presented below share a single source sample, sequenced in a study of blood T cell repertoires in COVID-19. Produced via immunoSEQ multiplex PCR; TCRdb's table is partial and in-frame only. Counted here are approximately 240,000 clones, about 86% occurring once; the ten biggest clones make up 2.3%. The sample was peripheral blood. The receptors stem from a woman aged 55 to 70 with acute or convalescent COVID-19.

As for this clone: The sample has other DNA sequences that encode this CDR3 too. The chain is built from TRBV5-6 and TRBJ2-1; TRBD1 might be the D (6 bases). Germline V gene lookup returns CDR1 SGHDT and CDR2 YYEEEE. The CDR3 spans 15 residues. The ends were cut back, 0 bases at V and 0 bases at J, with 7 bases in the middle. The CDR3 DNA sequence: TGTGCCAGCAGCTTGGTAGGGGGCTCCTACAATGAGCAGTTCTTC. It yields the protein CASSLVGGSYNEQFF.

This clone is a singleton in its sample. The rearrangement uses TRBV12-3 or TRBV12-4 and TRBJ1-5; maybe TRBD1 (6 bases). V was clipped by 6 bases and J by 6 bases, with 12 bases between them. There are 13 residues in the CDR3. CDR3: CASSGGGGQPQHF. The CDR3 coding sequence is TGTGCCAGCAGCGGGGGGGGCGGTCAGCCCCAGCATTTT.

The chain combines TRBV5-1 with TRBJ2-5; 9 bases agree with TRBD2. Germline CDR1 and CDR2: SGHRS and YFSETQ. V shed 0 bases, J shed 5 bases, and the junction held 11 bases outside the gene matches. The CDR3 sequence is 17 residues long. For the CDR3, the DNA is TGCGCCAGCAGCTTGGAATTTAGCGGGGGTTCTGGGGAGACCCAGTACTTC. It codes for CASSLEFSGGSGETQYF.

The rearrangement uses TRBV27 and TRBJ2-2; D possibly corresponds to TRBD1 (6 bases). Trimming shortened V by 2 bases and J by 7 bases, and 14 bases separated the two germline ends. The CDR3 is made up of 15 amino acids. Looked up from germline, CDR1 is MNHEY and CDR2 is SMNVEV (reference sequence). CDR3 loop: CASSLQRTVDGELFF. The CDR3 DNA is TGTGCCAGCAGTTTACAGCGGACAGTAGACGGGGAGCTGTTTTTT.

J is TRBJ2-3 and V is TRBV4-1, with 9 bases identical to TRBD2. This CDR3 region has 17 residues. Germline lookup yields CDR1 MGHRA and CDR2 YSYEKL. The V and J ends lost 0 bases and 2 bases, in that order; junction bases with no gene match: 6. The CDR3 sequence is CASSQDPAGGFTDTQYF. CDR3 in DNA: TGCGCCAGCAGCCAAGATCCAGCGGGGGGCTTCACAGATACGCAGTATTTT.